This is a list of T cell receptor beta chains from one sample in a study of cytomegalovirus exposure and HLA in healthy donors. Clones were read by immunoSEQ multiplex PCR, and TCRdb kept only the in-frame ones, dropping some. This table holds tens of thousands of clones, approximately 71% found once. The sequencing input was PBMCs. These receptors originate from a man aged 50-59 years in good health and CMV-seropositive. Both conserved end residues are part of each CDR3. Each record gives: D gene, V gene, J gene, clone size, CDR3 DNA, CDR3 protein. D genes are given only for firm matches. Only some rows state a clone size, as once, few, many or a class for expanded clones.

d_gene: -
v_gene: TRBV2
j_gene: TRBJ2-7
abundance: -
CDR3nt: TGTGCCAGCAGTGAAGCGCTCTCAAGTGGCTTCTACGAGCAGTACTTC
CDR3aa: CASSEALSSGFYEQYF

d_gene: -
v_gene: TRBV11-3
j_gene: TRBJ2-7
abundance: -
CDR3nt: TGTGCCAGCAGCACAGGGTTATCCGGCTATGAGCAGTACTTC
CDR3aa: CASSTGLSGYEQYF

d_gene: -
v_gene: TRBV7-2
j_gene: TRBJ1-5
abundance: -
CDR3nt: TGTGCCAGCAGCTTAGGAGACAGTAGTCAGCCCCAGCATTTT
CDR3aa: CASSLGDSSQPQHF

d_gene: -
v_gene: TRBV6-6
j_gene: TRBJ1-1
abundance: -
CDR3nt: TGTGCCAGCAGTTATAACATGAACACTGAAGCTTTCTTT
CDR3aa: CASSYNMNTEAFF

d_gene: -
v_gene: TRBV9
j_gene: TRBJ2-3
abundance: -
CDR3nt: TGTGCCAGCAACCGAGTTAGTAGCACAGATACGCAGTATTTT
CDR3aa: CASNRVSSTDTQYF

d_gene: -
v_gene: TRBV6-5
j_gene: TRBJ1-1
abundance: few
CDR3nt: TGTGCCAGCAGTTACGGTGGCAGGGACACTGAAGCTTTCTTT
CDR3aa: CASSYGGRDTEAFF

d_gene: TRBD1
v_gene: TRBV5-1
j_gene: TRBJ2-1
abundance: -
CDR3nt: TGCGCCAGCAGCAGACGACAGGGGTCCCACAATGAGCAGTTCTTC
CDR3aa: CASSRRQGSHNEQFF

d_gene: TRBD2
v_gene: TRBV9
j_gene: TRBJ2-5
abundance: -
CDR3nt: TGTGCCAGCAGCACCCGACTAGCGGGGGGCCAAGAGACCCAGTACTTC
CDR3aa: CASSTRLAGGQETQYF

d_gene: -
v_gene: TRBV5-6
j_gene: TRBJ1-1
abundance: -
CDR3nt: TGTGCCAGCAGCTTGGGGGGCCTAATGAACACTGAAGCTTTCTTT
CDR3aa: CASSLGGLMNTEAFF

d_gene: -
v_gene: TRBV27
j_gene: TRBJ1-5
abundance: once
CDR3nt: TGTGCCAGCAGTTTAATGGGCAGGGCGGTTCAGCCCCAGCATTTT
CDR3aa: CASSLMGRAVQPQHF

d_gene: TRBD2
v_gene: TRBV10-2
j_gene: TRBJ2-5
abundance: -
CDR3nt: TGCGCCAGCAGCGCCCGCGGGGGGCGGCGCCAAGAGACCCAGTACTTC
CDR3aa: CASSARGGRRQETQYF

d_gene: TRBD1
v_gene: TRBV27
j_gene: TRBJ2-1
abundance: -
CDR3nt: TGTGCCAGCAGTCCGCAGGGACAGGGCAATGAGCAGTTCTTC
CDR3aa: CASSPQGQGNEQFF

d_gene: TRBD1
v_gene: TRBV9
j_gene: TRBJ2-7
abundance: -
CDR3nt: TGTGCCAGCAGCGTAGAGTGGGACAGGGGAACCTACGAGCAGTACTTC
CDR3aa: CASSVEWDRGTYEQYF

d_gene: -
v_gene: TRBV10-3
j_gene: TRBJ1-2
abundance: few
CDR3nt: TGTGCCATCAGTGAGTCACCAGTCAACTATGGCTACACCTTC
CDR3aa: CAISESPVNYGYTF

d_gene: -
v_gene: TRBV29-1
j_gene: TRBJ2-2
abundance: few
CDR3nt: TGCAGCGTTGTAGTCAACACCGGGGAGCTGTTTTTT
CDR3aa: CSVVVNTGELFF

d_gene: -
v_gene: TRBV7-9
j_gene: TRBJ2-2
abundance: -
CDR3nt: TGTGCCAGCAGCCGGAGGGGGCCGAACACCGGGGAGCTGTTTTTT
CDR3aa: CASSRRGPNTGELFF

d_gene: -
v_gene: TRBV5-4
j_gene: TRBJ2-7
abundance: -
CDR3nt: TGTGCCAGCAGCTTGGATGGGGGCAGGGTAGCCGAGCAGTACTTC
CDR3aa: CASSLDGGRVAEQYF

d_gene: TRBD1
v_gene: TRBV19
j_gene: TRBJ1-2
abundance: -
CDR3nt: TGTGCCGGATCCAAGGAGACAGGGGGCAAAGGTGGCTACACCTTC
CDR3aa: CAGSKETGGKGGYTF

d_gene: TRBD2
v_gene: TRBV7-9
j_gene: TRBJ2-5
abundance: -
CDR3nt: TGTGCCAGCAGCTTAGTCCTAGCGGGAAAAGAGACCCAGTACTTC
CDR3aa: CASSLVLAGKETQYF

d_gene: -
v_gene: TRBV19
j_gene: TRBJ1-1
abundance: few
CDR3nt: TGTGCCAGTAGACCCGGGGTAGGTGAAACTTTCTTT
CDR3aa: CASRPGVGETFF

d_gene: -
v_gene: TRBV7-8
j_gene: TRBJ1-2
abundance: -
CDR3nt: TGTGCCAGCAGCCTAGTGGGGTTGGACAGCTCCATTCTGGGCTACACCTTC
CDR3aa: CASSLVGLDSSILGYTF

d_gene: -
v_gene: TRBV30
j_gene: TRBJ2-7
abundance: -
CDR3nt: TGTGCCTGGAGTGACAGTACCTACGAGCAGTACTTC
CDR3aa: CAWSDSTYEQYF

d_gene: TRBD1
v_gene: TRBV13
j_gene: TRBJ2-7
abundance: few
CDR3nt: TGTGCCAGCAGCAGGGGGCGGGCCCTAGGATACGAGCAGTACTTC
CDR3aa: CASSRGRALGYEQYF

d_gene: TRBD1
v_gene: TRBV5-1
j_gene: TRBJ1-5
abundance: -
CDR3nt: TGCGCCAGCAGCCCCGGACAGGGAGGTCAGCCCCAGCATTTT
CDR3aa: CASSPGQGGQPQHF

d_gene: TRBD1
v_gene: TRBV6-1
j_gene: TRBJ2-4
abundance: -
CDR3nt: TGTGCCAGCCGTAACAGGGGGATAGACATTCAGTACTTC
CDR3aa: CASRNRGIDIQYF

d_gene: -
v_gene: TRBV9
j_gene: TRBJ2-3
abundance: -
CDR3nt: TGTGCCAGCGAAAGCTTAACAGATACGCAGTATTTT
CDR3aa: CASESLTDTQYF

d_gene: -
v_gene: TRBV27
j_gene: TRBJ2-1
abundance: once
CDR3nt: TGTGCCAGCAGGAGTTCCCGGAATGAGCAGTTCTTC
CDR3aa: CASRSSRNEQFF

d_gene: -
v_gene: TRBV27
j_gene: TRBJ2-5
abundance: -
CDR3nt: TGTGCCGCTGGGAGCCAAGAGACCCAGTACTTC
CDR3aa: CAAGSQETQYF

d_gene: TRBD1
v_gene: TRBV2
j_gene: TRBJ1-4
abundance: -
CDR3nt: TGTGCCAGCAGTGAGCCCCTGACAGGGTCTAATGAAAAACTGTTTTTT
CDR3aa: CASSEPLTGSNEKLFF

d_gene: -
v_gene: TRBV7-8
j_gene: TRBJ1-5
abundance: -
CDR3nt: TGTGCCAGCAGCCAAGACAGGACAGGCAATCAGCCCCAGCATTTT
CDR3aa: CASSQDRTGNQPQHF

d_gene: -
v_gene: TRBV7-2
j_gene: TRBJ2-7
abundance: -
CDR3nt: TGTGCCAGCAGCCCCAGGGGAGACTACGAGCAGTACTTC
CDR3aa: CASSPRGDYEQYF

d_gene: TRBD2
v_gene: TRBV7-2
j_gene: TRBJ2-7
abundance: few
CDR3nt: TGTGCCAGCAGCTCCCGAGGGCGGGGGGGCAACGAGCAGTACTTC
CDR3aa: CASSSRGRGGNEQYF

d_gene: TRBD1
v_gene: TRBV13
j_gene: TRBJ1-1
abundance: few
CDR3nt: TGTGCCAGCAGCCGAAGGACAGGGAGTAAGAACACTGAAGCTTTCTTT
CDR3aa: CASSRRTGSKNTEAFF

d_gene: -
v_gene: TRBV5-1
j_gene: TRBJ2-5
abundance: few
CDR3nt: TGCGCCAGCAGCATAGGACAGGGAGGGGAGACCCAGTACTTC
CDR3aa: CASSIGQGGETQYF

d_gene: TRBD2
v_gene: TRBV4-3
j_gene: TRBJ2-3
abundance: -
CDR3nt: TGCGCCAGCAGCCAGGGTACTAGCGGGGGACCTAGCACAGATACGCAGTATTTT
CDR3aa: CASSQGTSGGPSTDTQYF

d_gene: -
v_gene: TRBV27
j_gene: TRBJ1-1
abundance: -
CDR3nt: TGTGCCAGCACTACAGGGTCTTGGGCCACTGAAGCTTTCTTT
CDR3aa: CASTTGSWATEAFF

d_gene: TRBD2
v_gene: TRBV9
j_gene: TRBJ2-2
abundance: -
CDR3nt: TGTGCCAGCAGCGTAGGGCTAGCGGCTAACACCGGGGAGCTGTTTTTT
CDR3aa: CASSVGLAANTGELFF

d_gene: -
v_gene: TRBV5-1
j_gene: TRBJ1-2
abundance: -
CDR3nt: TGCGCCAGCGGTTTACAGGGAGCTAACTATGGCTACACCTTC
CDR3aa: CASGLQGANYGYTF

d_gene: -
v_gene: TRBV7-6
j_gene: TRBJ2-7
abundance: -
CDR3nt: TGTGCCAGCAGCTTAGGCGACGAGCAGTACTTC
CDR3aa: CASSLGDEQYF

d_gene: TRBD1
v_gene: TRBV5-1
j_gene: TRBJ1-3
abundance: once
CDR3nt: TGCGCCAGCAGCGGACAGGGGGCGGGTGGAAACACCATATATTTT
CDR3aa: CASSGQGAGGNTIYF

d_gene: -
v_gene: TRBV25-1
j_gene: TRBJ1-2
abundance: -
CDR3nt: TGTGCCAGCGCCCAGGGCTTGGGCGGCTACACCTTC
CDR3aa: CASAQGLGGYTF

d_gene: -
v_gene: TRBV15
j_gene: TRBJ1-2
abundance: -
CDR3nt: TGTGCCACCAGCAGGGACCCCGGGGGTGGCTACACCTTC
CDR3aa: CATSRDPGGGYTF

d_gene: TRBD1
v_gene: TRBV10-3
j_gene: TRBJ2-3
abundance: -
CDR3nt: TGTGCCACCAGGGACAGGGGGGCCTCAGATACGCAGTATTTT
CDR3aa: CATRDRGASDTQYF

d_gene: TRBD1
v_gene: TRBV6-5
j_gene: TRBJ1-5
abundance: -
CDR3nt: TGTGCCAGCAGTCGAACAGGGGACGCAAATCAGCCCCAGCATTTT
CDR3aa: CASSRTGDANQPQHF

d_gene: TRBD1
v_gene: TRBV7-6
j_gene: TRBJ2-5
abundance: -
CDR3nt: TGTGCCAGCAGCTTAGGGCAGGGGGTCCAAGAGACCCAGTACTTC
CDR3aa: CASSLGQGVQETQYF

d_gene: TRBD2
v_gene: TRBV27
j_gene: TRBJ2-7
abundance: -
CDR3nt: TGTGCCAGCAGTTCGAGGGGCAGCGGGAGAATGGGGGAGCAGTACTTC
CDR3aa: CASSSRGSGRMGEQYF

d_gene: -
v_gene: TRBV5-8
j_gene: TRBJ2-1
abundance: few
CDR3nt: TGTGCCAGCAGCTTCGGGGAATCCTACAATGAGCAGTTCTTC
CDR3aa: CASSFGESYNEQFF